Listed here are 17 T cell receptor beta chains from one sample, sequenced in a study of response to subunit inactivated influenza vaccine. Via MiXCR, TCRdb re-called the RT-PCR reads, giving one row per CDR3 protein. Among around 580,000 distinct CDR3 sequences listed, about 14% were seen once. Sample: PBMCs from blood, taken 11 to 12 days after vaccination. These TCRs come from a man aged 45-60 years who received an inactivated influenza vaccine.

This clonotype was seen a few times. The DNA of the CDR3 is TGCAGTGCTAGTCCCAGCGGGAGGGTCGGTGGGAATGAGCAGTTCTTC. It encodes CSASPSGRVGGNEQFF. The rearrangement uses TRBV20-1 and TRBJ2-1, with TRBD2 matching 10 bases. CDR3 length equals 16 residues. The germline V gene encodes CDR1 DFQATT and CDR2 SNEGSKA (reference sequence). The V gene end was trimmed by 3 bases and the J gene end by 7 bases; junction bases not matched to a gene: 12.

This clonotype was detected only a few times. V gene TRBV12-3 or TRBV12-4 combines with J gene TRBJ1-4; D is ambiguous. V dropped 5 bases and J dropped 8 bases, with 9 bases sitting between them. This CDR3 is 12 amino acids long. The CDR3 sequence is CASSREQEKLFF. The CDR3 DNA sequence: TGTGCCAGCAGTCGGGAGCAGGAAAAACTGTTTTTT.

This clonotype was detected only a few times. The CDR3 protein is CASSPRQLTIPVAGSTDTQYF. The CDR3 DNA sequence: TGTGCCAGCAGCCCAAGACAGCTTACCATTCCAGTGGCGGGGTCCACAGATACGCAGTATTTT. This chain connects TRBV11-2 to TRBJ2-3; D perhaps matches TRBD2 (6 bases). This CDR3 has 21 residues. V lost 5 bases, J lost 2 bases, and 32 bases lay in between. Germline CDR1 is SGHAT and CDR2 is FQNNGV.

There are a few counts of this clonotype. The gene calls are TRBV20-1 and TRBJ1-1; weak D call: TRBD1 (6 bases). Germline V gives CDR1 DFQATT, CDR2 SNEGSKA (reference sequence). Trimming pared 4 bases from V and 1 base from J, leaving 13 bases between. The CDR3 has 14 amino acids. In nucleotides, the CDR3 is TGCAGTGCTAAAGGGGGACGGCGGAACACTGAAGCTTTCTTT. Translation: CSAKGGRRNTEAFF.

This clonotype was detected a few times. DNA for the CDR3: TGTGCCAGCAGCTTAGGCTCGACTAGCACAGATACGCAGTATTTT. It translates to CASSLGSTSTDTQYF. The chain employs TRBV7-9 and TRBJ2-3; D gene ambiguous. Germline CDR1 is SEHNR and CDR2 is FQNEAQ (reference sequence). Trimming shortened V by 1 base and J by 0 bases, and 8 bases separated the two germline ends. This CDR3 comprises 15 residues.

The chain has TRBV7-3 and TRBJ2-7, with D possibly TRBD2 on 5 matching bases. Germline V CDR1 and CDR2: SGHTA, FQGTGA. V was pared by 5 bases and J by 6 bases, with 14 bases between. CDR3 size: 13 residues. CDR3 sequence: CASSPGMGAEQYF. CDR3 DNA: TGTGCCAGCAGCCCCGGGATGGGAGCCGAGCAGTACTTC. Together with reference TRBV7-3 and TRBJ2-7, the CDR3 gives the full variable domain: GAGVSQTPSNKVTEKGKYVELRCDPISGHTALYWYRQSLGQGPEFLIYFQGTGAADDSGLPNDRFFAVRPEGSVSTLKIQRTERGDSAVYLCASSPGMGAEQYFGPGTRLTVT.

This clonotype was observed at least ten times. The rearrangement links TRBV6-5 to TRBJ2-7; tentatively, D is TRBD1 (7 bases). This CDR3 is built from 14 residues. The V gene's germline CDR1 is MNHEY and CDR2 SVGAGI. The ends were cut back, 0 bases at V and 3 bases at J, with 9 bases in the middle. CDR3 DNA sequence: TGTGCCAGCAGTTACTCGCGGGACAGCTACGAGCAGTACTTC. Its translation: CASSYSRDSYEQYF.

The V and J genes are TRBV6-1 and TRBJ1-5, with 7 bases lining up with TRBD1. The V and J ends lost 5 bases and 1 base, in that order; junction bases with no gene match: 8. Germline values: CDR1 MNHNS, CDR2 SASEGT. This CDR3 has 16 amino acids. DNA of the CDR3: TGTGCCAGCAGTCAACGACAGGGAGGAAGCAATCAGCCCCAGCATTTT. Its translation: CASSQRQGGSNQPQHF.

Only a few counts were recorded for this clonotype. Here the CDR3 DNA reads TGTGCCAGCAGCCAACTAGCGGGAGGCCTCGAGCAGTACTTC. It encodes CASSQLAGGLEQYF. This chain connects TRBV3-1 to TRBJ2-7; the match to TRBD2 covers 11 bases. Germline assignment: CDR1 LGHDT and CDR2 YNNKEL (reference sequence). CDR3 length: 14 amino acids. V was pared by 2 bases and J by 6 bases, with 3 bases of the junction left unmatched.

The CDR3 reads CSAGGLGEQFF. CDR3 DNA: TGCAGTGCTGGGGGCCTTGGGGAGCAGTTCTTC. The rearrangement uses TRBV20-1 and TRBJ2-1, with D perhaps matching TRBD1 (6 bases). CDR3 length: 11 residues. Trimming stripped 5 bases from V and 10 bases from J, with 12 bases between. CDR1 is DFQATT, CDR2 SNEGSKA, per germline (reference sequence).

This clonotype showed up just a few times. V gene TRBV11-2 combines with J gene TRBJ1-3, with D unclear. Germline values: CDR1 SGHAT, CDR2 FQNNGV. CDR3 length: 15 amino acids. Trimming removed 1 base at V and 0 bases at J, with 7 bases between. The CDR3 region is CASSLGRTSGNTIYF. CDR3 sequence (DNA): TGTGCCAGCAGCTTAGGTCGGACCTCTGGAAACACCATATATTTT. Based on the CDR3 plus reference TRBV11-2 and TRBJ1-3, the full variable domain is EAGVAQSPRYKIIEKRQSVAFWCNPISGHATLYWYQQILGQGPKLLIQFQNNGVVDDSQLPKDRFSAERLKGVDSTLKIQPAKLEDSAVYLCASSLGRTSGNTIYFGEGSWLTVV.

CDR3: CSGRDVRTEAFF. CDR3 in DNA: TGCAGCGGAAGGGATGTTCGGACTGAAGCTTTCTTT. This rearrangement joins TRBV29-1 to TRBJ1-1, with D hard to call. Deletions cut 7 bases from V and 5 bases from J, with 14 bases between. Germline V gene sequence: CDR1 SQVTM, CDR2 ANQGSEA. This CDR3 has 12 amino acids.

The CDR3 region is CAWSVFRGTDTQYF. CDR3 sequence (DNA): TGTGCCTGGAGTGTATTTCGCGGCACAGATACGCAGTATTTT. The chain has TRBV30 and TRBJ2-3; no reliable D call. The V end lost 0 bases, the J end lost 1 base, and 8 bases lay between the germline ends. CDR3 length: 14 residues. Germline loops: CDR1 GTSNPN, CDR2 SVGIG (reference sequence).

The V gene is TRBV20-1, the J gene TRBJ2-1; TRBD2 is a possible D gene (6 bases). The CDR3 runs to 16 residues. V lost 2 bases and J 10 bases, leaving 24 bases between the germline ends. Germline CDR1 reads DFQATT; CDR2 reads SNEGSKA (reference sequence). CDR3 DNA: TGCAGTGCTAGACCTCCCCGGGAGACTAGGGTTGGGGAGCAGTTCTTC. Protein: CSARPPRETRVGEQFF.

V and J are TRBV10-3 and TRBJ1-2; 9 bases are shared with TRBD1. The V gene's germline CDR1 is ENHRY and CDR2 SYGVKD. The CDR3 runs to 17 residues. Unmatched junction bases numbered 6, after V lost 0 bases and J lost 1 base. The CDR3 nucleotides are TGTGCCATCAGTGAGTCGCGGGGACAGGGAGATAACTATGGCTACACCTTC. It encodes CAISESRGQGDNYGYTF.

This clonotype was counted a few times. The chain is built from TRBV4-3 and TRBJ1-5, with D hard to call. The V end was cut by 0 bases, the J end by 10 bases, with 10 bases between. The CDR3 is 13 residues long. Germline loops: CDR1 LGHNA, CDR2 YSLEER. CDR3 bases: TGCGCCAGCAGCCAAGATACGTGGAGTCCCCAGCATTTT. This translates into CASSQDTWSPQHF.

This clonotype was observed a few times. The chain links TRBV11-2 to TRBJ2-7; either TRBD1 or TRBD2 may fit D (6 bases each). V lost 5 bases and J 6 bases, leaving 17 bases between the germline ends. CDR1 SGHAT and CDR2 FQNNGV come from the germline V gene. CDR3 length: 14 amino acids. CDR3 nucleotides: TGTGCCAGCAGCGGAGGGACATCCCGAGTCGAGCAGTACTTC. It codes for CASSGGTSRVEQYF.